These 18 T cell receptor beta chains were sequenced from one sample in a study of cytomegalovirus exposure and HLA in healthy donors. 60 Vbeta and 13 Jbeta primers were used in PCR. Measured with immunoSEQ multiplex PCR; TCRdb has only the in-frame clones, and not every one. There are 120,000 to 150,000 clones in the sample; over 60% occur only once, and approximately 1.8% lies in the top ten. Sequencing used PBMCs. The receptors shown here come from a woman between 18 and 29 years old in good health and CMV-seronegative.

The chain couples TRBV6-6 to TRBJ2-3; tentatively, D is TRBD2 (6 bases). CDR1 MNHNY and CDR2 SVGAGI come from the germline V gene (reference sequence). This CDR3 contains 15 residues. V lost 5 bases to trimming and J lost 0 bases, with 12 bases between them. CDR3 region: CASSPAGTSTDTQYF. DNA of the CDR3: TGTGCCAGCAGTCCGGCGGGGACTAGCACAGATACGCAGTATTTT.

The table lists this clone with a count of one. The chain joins TRBV4-3 to TRBJ2-7, with a weak D call TRBD1 (6 bases). This CDR3 region has 16 residues. V dropped 3 bases and J dropped 0 bases, with 15 bases sitting between them. Germline loops: CDR1 LGHNA, CDR2 YSLEER. The CDR3 sequence: CASSHDQGKGSYEQYF. The CDR3 region has the DNA TGCGCCAGCAGCCATGATCAGGGGAAGGGCTCCTACGAGCAGTACTTC.

The rearrangement links TRBV7-8 to TRBJ2-2; 7 bases map to TRBD1. The germline V gene has CDR1 SGHVS and CDR2 FQNEAQ. The CDR3 totals 17 residues. Losses at the gene ends were 0 bases for V and 5 bases for J; bases not matched to a gene: 9. The CDR3 nucleotides are TGTGCCAGCAGCTTAGCAGGGGGCCTTCGAATGACCGGGGAGCTGTTTTTT. Its protein product is CASSLAGGLRMTGELFF.

This chain connects TRBV10-3 to TRBJ1-2; D ambiguous. There are 16 residues in the CDR3. CDR1 ENHRY and CDR2 SYGVKD come from the germline V gene. V was trimmed by 3 bases and J by 1 base, leaving 15 bases between them. CDR3 region: CAISEMRGGHNYGYTF. In DNA, the CDR3 is TGTGCCATCAGTGAAATGCGTGGCGGTCATAACTATGGCTACACCTTC.

This clone has just one count. The chain employs TRBV13 and TRBJ2-5; weak D call: TRBD2 (6 bases). Germline V gene lookup returns CDR1 PRHDT and CDR2 FYEKMQ (reference sequence). This CDR3 region has 15 residues. Trimming shortened V by 4 bases and J by 5 bases, and 17 bases separated the two germline ends. CDR3 DNA sequence: TGTGCCAGCAGCTCCTTGCGGGGACCCGGGGAGACCCAGTACTTC. Its protein product is CASSSLRGPGETQYF.

The CDR3 loop reads CASSLMADGNYGYTF. CDR3 in DNA: TGCGCCAGCAGCTTGATGGCCGACGGGAACTATGGCTACACCTTC. J is TRBJ1-2 and V is TRBV5-1; D remains unclear. Germline V lookup: CDR1 SGHRS, CDR2 YFSETQ. The germline V and J ends were trimmed by 1 base and 2 bases, with 12 bases remaining between them. The CDR3 consists of 15 residues.

This chain links TRBV7-9 with TRBJ1-3; the D gene is possibly TRBD1 (6 bases). Germline V gives CDR1 SEHNR, CDR2 FQNEAQ (reference sequence). This CDR3 contains 16 residues. V dropped 4 bases and J dropped 4 bases, with 17 bases sitting between them. The CDR3 DNA is TGTGCCAGCAGCTCCCATAGGACAGCGCTGGGAAACACCATATATTTT. The encoded protein is CASSSHRTALGNTIYF. Supplemented by reference TRBV7-9 and TRBJ1-3, the full variable domain reads DTGVSQNPRHKITKRGQNVTFRCDPISEHNRLYWYRQTLGQGPEFLTYFQNEAQLEKSRLLSDRFSAERPKGSFSTLEIQRTEQGDSAMYLCASSSHRTALGNTIYFGEGSWLTVV.

The V call is TRBV5-1, the J call TRBJ2-4; TRBD1 matches 9 bases. Germline V gene data show CDR1 as SGHRS and CDR2 as YFSETQ. CDR3 length equals 15 residues. The V segment lost 2 bases and the J segment 7 bases; nucleotides outside the gene matches: 7. The CDR3: CASSLFRDRANIQYF. The CDR3 bases are TGCGCCAGCAGCTTATTCCGGGACAGGGCCAACATTCAGTACTTC.

The genes are TRBV4-1 and TRBJ2-3; TRBD2 aligns across 9 bases. CDR3 length equals 17 residues. V lost 4 bases to trimming and J lost 0 bases; unmatched junction nucleotides: 8. CDR1 and CDR2 from the germline V gene are MGHRA and YSYEKL. DNA of the CDR3: TGCGCCAGCAGCCGAGACTTTAGCGGGAGAAGCACAGATACGCAGTATTTT. Translation gives CASSRDFSGRSTDTQYF.

This sequence joins TRBV19 and TRBJ2-1; D is possibly TRBD2 (6 bases). Between the trimmed V and J ends, which lost 6 bases and 7 bases, there was a span of 19 bases. This CDR3 is built from 15 residues. Per the germline V gene, CDR1 is LNHDA and CDR2 is SQIVND (reference sequence). Here the CDR3 reads CASSSVGRRGNEQFF. CDR3 nucleotide sequence: TGTGCCAGTAGCTCAGTGGGGAGGAGGGGAAATGAGCAGTTCTTC.

CDR3 protein: CASGPRLTGELFF. CDR3 DNA sequence: TGTGCCAGCGGCCCGCGACTCACCGGGGAGCTGTTTTTT. The chain recombines TRBV7-3 with TRBJ2-2; D not certain. The germline V and J ends were trimmed by 8 bases and 4 bases, with 11 bases remaining between them. Germline V CDR1 and CDR2: SGHTA, FQGTGA. This CDR3 comprises 13 residues.

The chain has TRBV2 and TRBJ1-5, with TRBD1 matching 10 bases. The germline CDR1 and CDR2 sequences are SNHLY and FYNNEI. The CDR3 runs 17 residues. The V gene end was trimmed by 6 bases and the J gene end by 0 bases; junction bases not matched to a gene: 8. The CDR3: CASSRDRGGFSNQPQHF. Written as DNA, the CDR3 is TGTGCCAGCAGCAGGGACAGGGGAGGGTTTAGCAATCAGCCCCAGCATTTT.

The J gene is TRBJ1-4, the V gene TRBV28; 8 positions agree with TRBD1. V trimming: 7 bases; J trimming: 7 bases; junction bases outside the gene matches: 8. CDR1 is MDHEN and CDR2 is SYDVKM in the germline V gene. The CDR3 has 14 residues. CDR3 sequence (DNA): TGTGCCAGCACCCACGGGACAGGTCGTGAAAAACTGTTTTTT. The encoded protein is CASTHGTGREKLFF. Filled out from reference TRBV28 and TRBJ1-4, the complete variable domain reads DVKVTQSSRYLVKRTGEKVFLECVQDMDHENMFWYRQDPGLGLRLIYFSYDVKMKEKGDIPEGYSVSREKKERFSLILESASTNQTSMYLCASTHGTGREKLFFGSGTQLSVL.

This chain links TRBV7-2 with TRBJ1-4, with D possibly TRBD1 on 5 matching bases. CDR1 is SGHTA, CDR2 FQGNSA, per germline. The CDR3 spans 15 residues. Trimming left V 2 bases short and J 7 bases short, with 14 bases between. The CDR3 nucleotides read TGTGCCAGCAGCTTATCGGTCAGGGCCATTGAAAAACTGTTTTTT. Encoded protein: CASSLSVRAIEKLFF.

This chain links TRBV18 with TRBJ2-7; 11 nucleotides line up with TRBD2. The germline V gene encodes CDR1 KGHSH and CDR2 LQKENI. CDR3 size: 16 residues. Trimming removed 2 bases from V and 7 bases from J; junction bases left unmatched: 10. As DNA, the CDR3 is TGTGCCAGCTCACCATCGGGACTAGCGGCCGGGAGTGAGCAGTACTTC. Translating it yields CASSPSGLAAGSEQYF.

The chain has TRBV4-1 and TRBJ2-2, with D unclear. Germline values: CDR1 MGHRA, CDR2 YSYEKL. Trimming cost V 1 base and J 7 bases, with 7 bases left between them. The length of the CDR3 is 13 residues. The CDR3 reads CASSQVLVGELFF. The CDR3 DNA reads TGCGCCAGCAGCCAAGTCCTAGTCGGGGAGCTGTTTTTT.

This clone was recorded once. The V and J genes are TRBV11-3 and TRBJ1-1; D gene ambiguous. Trimming shortened V by 7 bases and J by 1 base, and 10 bases separated the two germline ends. The CDR3 is 13 residues long. Germline V gene lookup returns CDR1 SGHNT and CDR2 YENEEA. CDR3 amino acids: CASTLDRNTEAFF. The CDR3 nucleotides read TGTGCCAGCACCCTAGACCGGAACACTGAAGCTTTCTTT.

The V call is TRBV30, the J call TRBJ2-1; D call uncertain. V was cut by 0 bases and J by 12 bases, with 9 bases left in between. The germline V gene has CDR1 GTSNPN and CDR2 SVGIG (reference sequence). This CDR3 has 11 residues. Here the CDR3 reads CAWSVRVGQFF. CDR3 DNA sequence: TGTGCCTGGAGTGTACGGGTGGGGCAGTTCTTC.